One and the same sample provided the 7 T cell receptor beta chains below, sequenced in a study of T cell clonality in common variable immunodeficiency. Study-wide points: Fewer deletions and N-nucleotide insertions were reportedly seen in common variable immunodeficiency TCR beta sequences.

No antigen is known for these receptors. Produced via immunoSEQ multiplex PCR; TCRdb's table is partial and in-frame only. This sample comprises approximately 30,000 clones, none seen once only. Sequenced material: peripheral blood mononuclear cells. These receptors originate from a human donor with common variable immunodeficiency.

This clone appeared many times. The read stops 3 residues short of the end of the CDR3; the missing end is completed from the germline J gene. V gene TRBV5-1 combines with J gene TRBJ2-1, with 9 nucleotides matching TRBD1. This CDR3 region has 15 residues. Trimming removed 2 bases from V and 7 bases from J; junction bases left unmatched: 7. The germline gives CDR1 SGHRS, CDR2 YFSETQ. CDR3 DNA, as far as it was read: TGCGCCAGCAGCTTAGGGTCAGGGACAGGGAATGAG. As protein: CASSLGSGTGNE. The entire CDR3 reads CASSLGSGTGNEQFF.

This clone was seen a few times. The missing CDR3 end, 3 residues past where the read stops, is filled in from the germline J gene. The gene calls are TRBV6-2 or TRBV6-3 and TRBJ2-3, with D possibly being TRBD2 (6 bases). Germline V gives CDR1 MNHEY, CDR2 SVGEGT. Trimming shortened V by 5 bases and J by 2 bases, and 11 bases separated the two germline ends. The CDR3 contains 14 residues. The CDR3 sequence is CASSRGTFTDTQYF. CDR3 DNA, as far as it was read: TGTGCCAGCAGTCGCGGGACTTTCACAGATACG.

With respect to this clone: The read ends 3 residues early relative to the CDR3; the germline J gene fills the gap. The rearrangement uses TRBV7-2 and TRBJ1-1, with D perhaps TRBD1 (6 bases). The CDR3 spans 13 residues. The germline CDR1 and CDR2 sequences are SGHTA and FQGNSA. CDR3 region: CASSLEEGVTAFF. The covered CDR3 bases are TGTGCCAGCAGCTTAGAAGAGGGGGTGACA.

For this clone: The CDR3 extends 3 residues past the end of the read, so its final part is completed from the germline J gene. The J gene is TRBJ2-1, the V gene TRBV7-2; 8 bases match TRBD2. The CDR3 sequence is 14 residues long. The V gene end was trimmed by 3 bases and the J gene end by 6 bases; junction bases not matched to a gene: 4. The germline V gene has CDR1 SGHTA and CDR2 FQGNSA. The CDR3 reads CASSFSGVRNEQFF. The covered CDR3 bases are TGTGCCAGCAGCTTTAGCGGGGTACGCAATGAG.

This clone was counted only a few times. The CDR3 end lies 3 residues beyond the end of the read and is filled in from the germline J gene. The V and J genes are TRBV19 and TRBJ2-1; tentative D call: TRBD2 (6 bases). The CDR3 extends over 15 amino acids. Germline lookup yields CDR1 LNHDA and CDR2 SQIVND (reference sequence). The V and J ends lost 6 bases and 5 bases respectively, with 17 bases between them. CDR3 DNA (partial): TGTGCCAGTAGGGGGTCAGGCGGGGAGAACAATGAG. Its translation is CASRGSGGENNE. The whole CDR3 sequence is CASRGSGGENNEQFF.

Only a few counts were recorded for this clone. The DNA ends 3 residues before the CDR3 does, and the rest of the CDR3 is filled in from the germline J gene. This chain connects TRBV7-2 to TRBJ2-3; D remains ambiguous. This CDR3 is built from 13 residues. Trimming left V 3 bases short and J 3 bases short, with 7 bases between. The germline V gene encodes CDR1 SGHTA and CDR2 FQGNSA. CDR3 DNA, as far as it was read: TGTGCCAGCAGCTTTCCCGGGACAGATACG. It codes for CASSFPGTDT. The entire CDR3 reads CASSFPGTDTQYF.

This clone was picked up a small number of times. Read data end 3 residues before the CDR3 end; the end is taken from the germline J gene. This sequence joins TRBV5-1 and TRBJ2-7; 8 bases are shared with TRBD1. The CDR3 spans 14 residues. The J segment lost 0 bases and the V segment lost 4 bases, leaving 3 bases of the junction unmatched. Germline V gene data show CDR1 as SGHRS and CDR2 as YFSETQ. The CDR3 reads CASSPGTGSYEQYF. The sequenced part of the CDR3 DNA is TGCGCCAGCAGCCCCGGGACAGGCTCCTACGAG. The variable domain in full, with the rest retrieved from reference TRBV5-1 and TRBJ2-7, is KAGVTQTPRYLIKTRGQQVTLSCSPISGHRSVSWYQQTPGQGLQFLFEYFSETQRNKGNFPGRFSGRQFSNSRSEMNVSTLELGDSALYLCASSPGTGSYEQYFGPGTRLTVT.